These 24 T cell receptor beta chains were all obtained from the same sample, sequenced in a study of blood T cell repertoires in COVID-19. Clones were sequenced by immunoSEQ multiplex PCR, and TCRdb holds only the in-frame ones, with some missing. The sample includes 95,000 to 150,000 clones, roughly 83% of them seen just once. The sample consisted of peripheral blood. The origin of the receptors is a man aged 40-55 years with active or convalescent COVID-19.

The chain joins TRBV5-1 to TRBJ2-3; D possibly corresponds to TRBD2 (6 bases). The CDR3 loop spans 14 amino acids. Germline CDR1 and CDR2: SGHRS and YFSETQ. Deletions cut 6 bases from V and 5 bases from J, with 16 bases between. The CDR3 reads CASTPLAGGDTQYF. CDR3 bases: TGCGCCAGCACCCCCCTGGCCGGGGGAGATACGCAGTATTTT.

J is TRBJ2-6 and V is TRBV30; 10 nucleotides align to TRBD2. This CDR3 is 17 amino acids long. The trim removed 3 bases at V and 0 bases at J, leaving 5 bases unmatched. Looked up from germline, CDR1 is GTSNPN and CDR2 is SVGIG (reference sequence). CDR3 region: CAWRRLAGSSGANVLTF. Written as DNA, the CDR3 is TGTGCCTGGAGGAGACTAGCGGGTAGCTCTGGGGCCAACGTCCTGACTTTC. Supplemented by reference TRBV30 and TRBJ2-6, the full variable domain reads SQTIHQWPATLVQPVGSPLSLECTVEGTSNPNLYWYRQAAGRGLQLLFYSVGIGQISSEVPQNLSASRPQDRQFILSSKKLLLSDSGFYLCAWRRLAGSSGANVLTFGAGSRLTVL.

This clone showed up just once. This CDR3 reads CASGLTTGHYEQYF. The CDR3 DNA is TGTGCTAGTGGTTTGACTACAGGCCACTACGAGCAGTACTTC. The chain couples TRBV12-5 to TRBJ2-7, with D possibly TRBD1 on 5 matching bases. CDR1 and CDR2 from the germline V gene are LGHNT and FRNRAP. The CDR3 spans 14 residues. Trimming shortened V by 2 bases and J by 3 bases, and 11 bases separated the two germline ends.

A few counts support this clone. The J gene is TRBJ1-4, the V gene TRBV4-3, with D unclear. CDR1 is LGHNA and CDR2 is YSLEER in the germline V gene. The CDR3 length is 16 residues. The V end was cut by 0 bases, the J end by 5 bases, with 13 bases between. The CDR3 loop reads CASSQESLGGNEKLFF. DNA for the CDR3: TGCGCCAGCAGCCAAGAGTCATTAGGAGGGAATGAAAAACTGTTTTTT.

V usage is TRBV19 and J usage is TRBJ2-7; 10 bases are shared with TRBD2. The CDR3 has 15 residues. Unmatched junction bases numbered 7, after V lost 3 bases and J lost 5 bases. Germline lookup yields CDR1 LNHDA and CDR2 SQIVND (reference sequence). The CDR3 nucleotides are TGTGCCAGTAGTATCGGGCTAGCGGGAGTAGACGAGCAGTACTTC. It specifies CASSIGLAGVDEQYF.

The genes are TRBV29-1 and TRBJ1-1; D possibly corresponds to TRBD1 (5 bases). The CDR3 runs 12 residues. The V end lost 4 bases, the J end lost 4 bases, and 10 bases lay between the germline ends. Germline CDR1 is SQVTM and CDR2 is ANQGSEA. The CDR3 sequence is CSVGDRFTEAFF. In DNA, the CDR3 is TGCAGCGTTGGTGACAGATTCACTGAAGCTTTCTTT. Supplemented by reference TRBV29-1 and TRBJ1-1, the full variable domain reads SAVISQKPSRDICQRGTSLTIQCQVDSQVTMMFWYRQQPGQSLTLIATANQGSEATYESGFVIDKFPISRPNLTFSTLTVSNMSPEDSSIYLCSVGDRFTEAFFGQGTRLTVV.

V and J are TRBV5-1 and TRBJ1-2, with D possibly matching TRBD1 (6 bases). V was pared by 4 bases and J by 8 bases, with 15 bases between. The germline CDR1 and CDR2 sequences are SGHRS and YFSETQ. CDR3 length: 13 amino acids. CDR3 region: CASSRGGGEGYTF. CDR3 in DNA: TGCGCCAGCAGCAGAGGGGGTGGGGAAGGCTACACCTTC.

The chain carries TRBV27 and TRBJ2-2, with 8 bases that match TRBD1. Germline-derived CDR1 and CDR2 are MNHEY and SMNVEV (reference sequence). J was trimmed by 5 bases and V by 5 bases; bases with no gene match: 7. This CDR3 spans 15 amino acids. The CDR3 nucleotides are TGTGCCAGCAGTCCCGCAGGGGGCAGTACCGGGGAGCTGTTTTTT. As protein: CASSPAGGSTGELFF.

J is TRBJ1-1 and V is TRBV28, with 7 bases fitting TRBD1. V lost 4 bases to trimming and J lost 0 bases; unmatched junction nucleotides: 5. CDR3 length: 15 amino acids. Per the germline V gene, CDR1 is MDHEN and CDR2 is SYDVKM. This CDR3 reads CASSSLDRMNTEAFF. Written as DNA, the CDR3 is TGTGCCAGCAGTTCCTTGGACAGGATGAACACTGAAGCTTTCTTT.

CDR3 nucleotides: TGTGCCAGCAGTTATAAGGGCATCCGGGAGAACACTGAAGCTTTCTTT. This gives the protein CASSYKGIRENTEAFF. V usage is TRBV6-5 and J usage is TRBJ1-1; D unresolved. The germline CDR1 and CDR2 sequences are MNHEY and SVGAGI. Deletions cut 3 bases from V and 1 base from J, with 15 bases between. This CDR3 has 16 residues.

The chain links TRBV5-4 to TRBJ2-5; D not resolved. The V and J ends lost 0 bases and 3 bases respectively, with 6 bases between them. CDR1 SGHNT and CDR2 YYREEE come from the germline V gene (reference sequence). The CDR3 consists of 13 residues. The CDR3: CASSLVSEETQYF. CDR3 DNA: TGTGCCAGCAGCTTGGTGTCAGAAGAGACCCAGTACTTC.

This chain joins TRBV12-3 or TRBV12-4 and TRBJ1-6; D gene uncertain. Trimming pared 1 base from V and 15 bases from J, leaving 13 bases between. This CDR3 is 13 amino acids long. CDR3 sequence: CASSLGSAGRLHF. The CDR3 DNA sequence: TGTGCCAGCAGTTTAGGGTCAGCTGGGCGCCTCCACTTT.

This chain joins TRBV6-5 and TRBJ1-3, with TRBD1 matching over 8 bases. V dropped 5 bases and J dropped 4; count of bases not matched to a gene: 7. Germline CDR1 MNHEY, CDR2 SVGAGI. CDR3 size: 15 residues. The CDR3 sequence is CASSRTQGAGNTIYF. For the CDR3, the DNA is TGTGCCAGCAGTCGGACCCAGGGGGCAGGAAACACCATATATTTT.

The rearrangement links TRBV19 to TRBJ1-1; 7 nucleotides match TRBD1. V was pared by 5 bases and J by 0 bases, with 9 bases of the junction left unmatched. CDR1 and CDR2 from the germline V gene are LNHDA and SQIVND (reference sequence). The CDR3 sequence is 16 residues long. CDR3 in amino acids: CASSGGQLILNTEAFF. The CDR3 DNA follows: TGTGCCAGTAGTGGGGGACAGCTAATACTGAACACTGAAGCTTTCTTT. Supplemented by reference TRBV19 and TRBJ1-1, the full variable domain reads DGGITQSPKYLFRKEGQNVTLSCEQNLNHDAMYWYRQDPGQGLRLIYYSQIVNDFQKGDIAEGYSVSREKKESFPLTVTSAQKNPTAFYLCASSGGQLILNTEAFFGQGTRLTVV.

This chain connects TRBV12-3 or TRBV12-4 to TRBJ1-6; a weak D match, TRBD1 (6 bases). The CDR3 consists of 13 residues. V was clipped by 7 bases and J by 13 bases, with 17 bases between them. In DNA form, the CDR3 reads TGTGCCAGCATGGTCAGGGGCACTTTGCCCCTCCACTTT. It yields the protein CASMVRGTLPLHF.

The rearrangement joins TRBV6-2 or TRBV6-3 to TRBJ2-1, with TRBD2 identical over 11 bases. The J segment lost 3 bases and the V segment lost 4 bases, leaving 2 bases of the junction unmatched. CDR1 is MNHEY and CDR2 is SVGEGT in the germline V gene. The CDR3 has 15 amino acids. CDR3 loop: CASSSGTSGYNEQFF. DNA of the CDR3: TGTGCCAGCAGTTCCGGGACTAGCGGCTACAATGAGCAGTTCTTC.

This sequence joins TRBV27 and TRBJ1-6; 7 bases fit TRBD1. The CDR3 covers 14 residues. Germline V CDR1 and CDR2: MNHEY, SMNVEV (reference sequence). J was trimmed by 6 bases and V by 6 bases; bases with no gene match: 5. CDR3 loop: CASSPTGSNSPLHF. CDR3 DNA sequence: TGTGCCAGCAGCCCGACAGGGTCTAATTCACCCCTCCACTTT.

The rearrangement links TRBV30 to TRBJ2-7; D might be TRBD2 (5 bases). The V and J ends lost 2 bases and 0 bases respectively, with 11 bases between them. Germline lookup yields CDR1 GTSNPN and CDR2 SVGIG (reference sequence). This CDR3 region has 14 residues. CDR3 nucleotides: TGTGCCTGGAGTATCGGGGATCTCTCCTACGAGCAGTACTTC. Translation gives CAWSIGDLSYEQYF. Variable domain in full (rest from reference TRBV30 and TRBJ2-7): SQTIHQWPATLVQPVGSPLSLECTVEGTSNPNLYWYRQAAGRGLQLLFYSVGIGQISSEVPQNLSASRPQDRQFILSSKKLLLSDSGFYLCAWSIGDLSYEQYFGPGTRLTVT.

A few counts support this clone. The V gene is TRBV6-5, the J gene TRBJ1-2; 8 bases fit TRBD1. The trim removed 6 bases at V and 4 bases at J, leaving 10 bases unmatched. Germline V gene sequence: CDR1 MNHEY, CDR2 SVGAGI. The CDR3 contains 15 residues. The CDR3 DNA sequence: TGTGCCAGCAGCATACCGGGACAGGCAACCTATGGCTACACCTTC. Translating it yields CASSIPGQATYGYTF.

The rearrangement links TRBV19 to TRBJ2-2, with TRBD1 matching 7 bases. Per germline, CDR1 LNHDA and CDR2 SQIVND (reference sequence). J was trimmed by 2 bases and V by 6 bases; bases with no gene match: 6. The CDR3 has 15 amino acids. The CDR3 nucleotides read TGTGCCAGTAGCCAAGGACAGGTCAACACCGGGGAGCTGTTTTTT. Protein product: CASSQGQVNTGELFF.

This clone was recorded only once. This chain joins TRBV7-3 and TRBJ1-1, with D tentatively TRBD1 (6 bases). The V gene lost 5 bases and the J gene lost 5 bases, with 15 bases spanning the gap. Germline CDR1 reads SGHTA; CDR2 reads FQGTGA. There are 14 residues in the CDR3. This CDR3 is CASSPQGGTTEAFF. As DNA, the CDR3 is TGTGCCAGCAGCCCCCAAGGGGGTACGACTGAAGCTTTCTTT.

This chain uses TRBV30 with TRBJ1-1; possibly TRBD1 for D (5 bases). The V end lost 5 bases, the J end lost 3 bases, and 16 bases lay between the germline ends. The CDR3 is 14 amino acids. Germline-derived CDR1 and CDR2 are GTSNPN and SVGIG (reference sequence). In nucleotides, the CDR3 is TGTGCCTGGGACCCTGACAGAGCGCACACTGAAGCTTTCTTT. Amino acids: CAWDPDRAHTEAFF.

This clone occurred once. J is TRBJ1-5 and V is TRBV10-3; 9 nucleotides match TRBD1. The J segment lost 6 bases and the V segment lost 4 bases, leaving 4 bases of the junction unmatched. The CDR3 is 14 residues long. Germline V gene sequence: CDR1 ENHRY, CDR2 SYGVKD. This chain's CDR3 is CAISGGDRVQPQHF. The DNA for the CDR3 is TGTGCCATCAGTGGGGGGGACAGGGTTCAGCCCCAGCATTTT.

The rearrangement links TRBV4-2 to TRBJ1-5; TRBD1 is a possible D gene (5 bases). Germline V gives CDR1 LGHNA, CDR2 YNFKEQ. This CDR3 spans 14 amino acids. V was trimmed by 4 bases and J by 5 bases, leaving 12 bases between them. CDR3 sequence (DNA): TGTGCCAGCAGCCGGGTGGGGGAGGATCAGCCCCAGCATTTT. Its protein product is CASSRVGEDQPQHF.